Listed below are T cell receptor beta chains from one sample, sequenced in a study of blood T cell repertoires in COVID-19. Only in-frame clones appear in the TCRdb table, and some are missing; sequencing was by immunoSEQ multiplex PCR. The sample includes around 74,000 clones, around 90% of them seen just once. Sequenced material: peripheral blood. All receptors derive from a young man with acute or convalescent COVID-19. Both conserved end residues are part of each CDR3. Fields, in order: clone size, J gene, V gene, D gene, CDR3 DNA, CDR3 protein. D genes are given only for firm matches. Not every row has a clone size; where given, it reads once, few, many or a size class.

>.|TRBJ2-4|TRBV16|.
TGTGCCAGCAGCCCACCCGGTGGGCTAAACCACGGCGGGATTCAGTACTTC
CASSPPGGLNHGGIQYF
>.|TRBJ1-3|TRBV5-6|.
TGTGCCAGCAGCTTGACAGGGTATGGAAACACCATATATTTT
CASSLTGYGNTIYF
>.|TRBJ2-7|TRBV4-2|TRBD2
TGTGCCAGCAGCCAAGAGCTAGCGGGAGGTCCCTACGAGCAGTACTTC
CASSQELAGGPYEQYF
>.|TRBJ2-2|TRBV7-3|.
TGTGCCAGCAGCCAACCAGGGATTGGAACCGGGGAGCTGTTTTTT
CASSQPGIGTGELFF
>once|TRBJ2-2|TRBV6-2/TRBV6-3|.
TGTGCCAGCAGCTCCACAGGGTCCACCGGGGAGCTGTTTTTT
CASSSTGSTGELFF
>.|TRBJ2-3|TRBV5-4|TRBD2
TGTGCCAGCAGCTTGGCCCGGGAGGGCACAGATACGCAGTATTTT
CASSLAREGTDTQYF
>.|TRBJ2-1|TRBV20-1|.
TGCAGTGCCCTCCGGGACTTTGAGCAGTTCTTC
CSALRDFEQFF
>.|TRBJ2-7|TRBV13|.
TGTGCCAGCAGCCGGGCGGGGGCCGCTGAAAACGAGCAGTACTTC
CASSRAGAAENEQYF
>.|TRBJ2-3|TRBV7-9|TRBD2
TGTGCCAGCAGCTTAGAGGGACTAGCGACAGATACGCAGTATTTT
CASSLEGLATDTQYF
>.|TRBJ2-3|TRBV5-1|TRBD1
TGCGCCAGCAGCTCTGGTGAGAGGACAGGGGGTATCACAGATACGCAGTATTTT
CASSSGERTGGITDTQYF
>once|TRBJ2-6|TRBV9|.
TGTGCCAGCAGCGTAGTCGGCTCTGGGGCCAACGTCCTGACTTTC
CASSVVGSGANVLTF
>.|TRBJ2-3|TRBV4-1|.
TGCGCCAGCAGCCAAGTAGCACTAGCAACAGATACGCAGTATTTT
CASSQVALATDTQYF
>.|TRBJ1-1|TRBV9|TRBD1
TGTGCCAGCAGCGTGACAGGGGGGATCACTGAAGCTTTCTTT
CASSVTGGITEAFF
>.|TRBJ2-7|TRBV7-2|.
TGTGCCAGCAGCGCCCCAGGCTACGAGCAGTACTTC
CASSAPGYEQYF
>.|TRBJ2-7|TRBV4-1|.
TGCGCCAGCAGCCAACATCCTCGGGGGAAGGCGTCCTACGAGCAGTACTTC
CASSQHPRGKASYEQYF
>.|TRBJ2-7|TRBV6-1|TRBD1
TGTGCCAGCAGTGAAGAGGGGGCGACCTACGAGCAGTACTTC
CASSEEGATYEQYF
>.|TRBJ2-1|TRBV24-1|.
TGTGCCACCAGTGATTCCCGCGGTAACAATGAGCAGTTCTTC
CATSDSRGNNEQFF
>.|TRBJ2-7|TRBV28|.
TGTGCCAGCAGTCTCACCCCCGAGGGGGTATTGGAGCAGTACTTC
CASSLTPEGVLEQYF
>.|TRBJ1-4|TRBV13|.
TGTGCCAGCAGCTCCCAGGAAACTAATGAAAAACTGTTTTTT
CASSSQETNEKLFF
>.|TRBJ1-1|TRBV7-8|.
TGTGCCAGCAGCTTAGTTAGAGCTTTGAACACTGAAGCTTTCTTT
CASSLVRALNTEAFF
>.|TRBJ1-5|TRBV7-8|TRBD1
TGTGCCAGCAGCTTTACAGGGGTGAATCAGCCCCAGCATTTT
CASSFTGVNQPQHF
>.|TRBJ1-3|TRBV19|.
TGTGCCAGTAAGGGACTCGAAACCTCTGGAAACACCATATATTTT
CASKGLETSGNTIYF
>.|TRBJ2-1|TRBV3-1/TRBV3-2|.
TGTGCCAGCAGCCGTCAGAGCGCCGGCAATGAGCAGTTCTTC
CASSRQSAGNEQFF
>.|TRBJ2-7|TRBV7-3|.
TGTGCCAGCAGCTTATTGGGGGGCGAGCAGTACTTC
CASSLLGGEQYF
>.|TRBJ2-1|TRBV6-4|.
TGTGCCAGCAGTGAGCAGGGAGGGGGCAATGAGCAGTTCTTC
CASSEQGGGNEQFF
>.|TRBJ2-5|TRBV30|.
TGTGCCTGGCGGTATAGCGGTCCCGGGGGGACCCAGTACTTC
CAWRYSGPGGTQYF
>.|TRBJ2-7|TRBV5-6|.
TGTGCCAGCAGCTTGGGAGAGCCCCCCTACGAGCAGTACTTC
CASSLGEPPYEQYF
>few|TRBJ2-1|TRBV2|TRBD2
TGTGCCAGTGTGACTAGCGGAGGGAGGGAGCAGTTCTTC
CASVTSGGREQFF
>.|TRBJ2-1|TRBV4-1|.
TGCGCCAGCAGCCAAGCCCTCCGGCGGGAGCAGTTCTTC
CASSQALRREQFF
>.|TRBJ2-5|TRBV5-8|.
TGTGCCAGCAGCTTGTATGAGACCCAGTACTTC
CASSLYETQYF
>.|TRBJ2-3|TRBV18|.
TGTGCCAGCTCACTGACTAGTCTGGACACAGATACGCAGTATTTT
CASSLTSLDTDTQYF
>.|TRBJ2-2|TRBV6-5|TRBD2
TGTGCCAGCAGTTGGGGACTAGCCGCGAACACCGGGGAGCTGTTTTTT
CASSWGLAANTGELFF
>.|TRBJ2-1|TRBV10-3|TRBD2
TGTGCCATCTCATCACTAGCGGGAGGGGTTAATGAGCAGTTCTTC
CAISSLAGGVNEQFF
>.|TRBJ1-5|TRBV7-2|.
TGTGCCAGCAGCTTACTCCCTAATAGCAATCAGCCCCAGCATTTT
CASSLLPNSNQPQHF
>.|TRBJ2-2|TRBV28|.
TGTGCCACTAAGCCCCTTGCCGGGGAGCTGTTTTTT
CATKPLAGELFF
>.|TRBJ2-2|TRBV30|TRBD1
TGTGCCCAAAACCGGGACAGGGTTCGCGGGGAGCTGTTTTTT
CAQNRDRVRGELFF
>.|TRBJ2-5|TRBV11-3|TRBD1
TGTGCCAGCAGCTTAGCCACCGTGGGACAGGGTGGGGAGACCCAGTACTTC
CASSLATVGQGGETQYF
>.|TRBJ2-1|TRBV7-8|.
TGTGCCAGCAGCCCCCGGGGAGATAACTCCTACAATGAGCAGTTCTTC
CASSPRGDNSYNEQFF
>.|TRBJ2-7|TRBV23-1|.
TGCGCCAGCAGTCAATGTGAGCACGGTTACGAGCAGTACTTC
CASSQCEHGYEQYF
>.|TRBJ2-3|TRBV7-2|.
TGTGCCAGCAGCTTAGAGGGAGCAGCTTCAGATACGCAGTATTTT
CASSLEGAASDTQYF
>.|TRBJ2-3|TRBV6-5|.
TGTGCCAGCAGTTACCGGCGGGACACAGATACGCAGTATTTT
CASSYRRDTDTQYF